This TCR beta chain originates from a study of blood T cell repertoires in COVID-19. Here immunoSEQ multiplex PCR was the method, and the copy in TCRdb shows in-frame clones only, minus some. The table records about 250,000 clones, approximately 85% of them present only once. The trim removed 4 bases at V and 2 bases at J, leaving 3 bases unmatched. Per the germline V gene, CDR1 is SGHNT and CDR2 is YYREEE (reference sequence). The length of the CDR3 is 14 residues. Input material: PBMCs or T cells enriched from blood (not recorded which). This TCR was recovered from a woman between 25 and 40 years old who had recovered from COVID-19. This chain links TRBV5-4 with TRBJ2-7, with TRBD1 matching over 10 bases. CDR3 nucleotides: TGTGCCAGCAGCGACAGGGGGCGCGCCTACGAGCAGTACTTC. It codes for CASSDRGRAYEQYF.